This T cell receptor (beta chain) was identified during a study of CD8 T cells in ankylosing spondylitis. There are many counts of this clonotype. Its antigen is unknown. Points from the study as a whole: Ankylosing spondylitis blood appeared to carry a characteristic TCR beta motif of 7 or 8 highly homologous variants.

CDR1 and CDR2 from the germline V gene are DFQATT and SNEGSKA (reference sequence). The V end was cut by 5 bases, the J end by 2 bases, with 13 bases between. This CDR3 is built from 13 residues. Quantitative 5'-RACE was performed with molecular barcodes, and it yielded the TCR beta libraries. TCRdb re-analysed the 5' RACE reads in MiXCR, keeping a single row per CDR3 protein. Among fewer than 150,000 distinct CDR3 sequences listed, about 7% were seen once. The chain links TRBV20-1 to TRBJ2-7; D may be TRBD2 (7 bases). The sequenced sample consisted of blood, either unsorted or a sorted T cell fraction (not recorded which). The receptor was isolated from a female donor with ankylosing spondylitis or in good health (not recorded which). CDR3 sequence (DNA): TGCAGTGCTGGGTCGGGGGGCACCTACGAGCAGTACTTC. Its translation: CSAGSGGTYEQYF.